This T cell receptor (beta chain) derives from a study of STAT3 mutations in large granular lymphocyte leukemia. On the study more broadly: Canonical activating STAT3 mutations were detected in roughly half of the longitudinally sequenced T-LGLL patients.

This CDR3 spans 16 amino acids. V lost 0 bases, J lost 6 bases, and 7 bases stayed unmatched. Per germline, CDR1 SGHRS and CDR2 YFSETQ. Points from the study as a whole: In about 30% of the 18 patients, new TCR clonotypes emerged after therapy. Some patients had dominant TCR clones larger than their STAT3 mutant burden. Every T-cell large granular lymphocyte leukemia patient had at least one immunodominant TCR beta clonotype.

On this clone: What it binds is unknown.

TCRdb keeps only in-frame clones here, not all; method: immunoSEQ multiplex PCR. Of over 30,000 clones listed, approximately 86% are singletons. The gene calls are TRBV5-1 and TRBJ2-2; 8 bases are a match to TRBD1. The sample taken for sequencing was peripheral blood mononuclear cells. The TCR comes from a man aged 55 to 70 with T-cell large granular lymphocyte leukemia. Some clones in this sample may be carry-over from other donors' samples. CDR3 sequence: CASSLATGQGAGELFF. DNA of the CDR3: TGCGCCAGCAGCTTGGCCACTGGACAGGGCGCCGGGGAGCTGTTTTTT.